These 17 T cell receptor beta chains originate from one sample sequenced in a study of T cells in Graves' hyperthyroidism and ophthalmopathy. Using RNA transcripts as the source, TCR beta CDR3 regions were amplified. The HTBI primer set drove a first-round RT-PCR of the TCR CDR3. Each CDR3 protein is one row after TCRdb ran MiXCR on the multiplex PCR reads. The table includes some 770,000 distinct CDR3 sequences, roughly 15% detected once. Sequencing input: blood. The receptors come from a man younger than 35 with Graves' hyperthyroidism.

The V and J genes are TRBV4-2 and TRBJ2-2; 10 bases agree with TRBD2. Trimming removed 4 bases from V and 5 bases from J; junction bases left unmatched: 10. Germline-derived CDR1 and CDR2 are LGHNA and YNFKEQ. The CDR3 has 17 residues. The CDR3 loop is CASSRRGLAEGTGELFF. The CDR3 nucleotides are TGTGCCAGCAGCCGGCGAGGACTAGCGGAGGGGACCGGGGAGCTGTTTTTT.

The chain joins TRBV18 to TRBJ1-6; no definite D call. Trimming stripped 6 bases from V and 10 bases from J, with 16 bases between. The CDR3 is 14 amino acids. Germline CDR1 and CDR2: KGHSH and LQKENI. CDR3 nucleotides: TGTGCCAGCTCGCTTGCCTCCTTGGGGTCACCCCTCCACTTT. Amino acid sequence: CASSLASLGSPLHF. Complete variable domain (other parts from reference TRBV18 and TRBJ1-6): NAGVMQNPRHLVRRRGQEARLRCSPMKGHSHVYWYRQLPEEGLKFMVYLQKENIIDESGMPKERFSAEFPKEGPSILRIQQVVRGDSAAYFCASSLASLGSPLHFGNGTRLTVT.

The table lists this clonotype with many counts. The V gene is TRBV20-1, the J gene TRBJ2-1, with TRBD2 matching over 12 bases. The trim removed 1 base at V and 5 bases at J, leaving 9 bases unmatched. This CDR3 is built from 17 residues. In germline, CDR1 is DFQATT, CDR2 SNEGSKA (reference sequence). CDR3 region: CSARVLAGGPRNNEQFF. DNA for the CDR3: TGCAGTGCTAGAGTCCTAGCGGGAGGGCCAAGGAACAATGAGCAGTTCTTC.

The table lists this clonotype with many counts. As DNA, the CDR3 is TGTGCCAGCAGTTACACAGGGGATATCTACAATGAGCAGTTCTTC. This encodes CASSYTGDIYNEQFF. V gene TRBV28 combines with J gene TRBJ2-1; 7 nucleotides agree with TRBD1. This CDR3 spans 15 amino acids. Unmatched junction bases numbered 6, after V lost 4 bases and J lost 3 bases. Germline V lookup: CDR1 MDHEN, CDR2 SYDVKM. The full variable domain, completed using reference TRBV28 and TRBJ2-1, is DVKVTQSSRYLVKRTGEKVFLECVQDMDHENMFWYRQDPGLGLRLIYFSYDVKMKEKGDIPEGYSVSREKKERFSLILESASTNQTSMYLCASSYTGDIYNEQFFGPGTRLTVL.

This clonotype was picked up a small number of times. The CDR3 region has the DNA TGTGCCAGCAGCTTAGAGTACGGGGCAAACACTGAAGCTTTCTTT. The encoded protein is CASSLEYGANTEAFF. This chain uses TRBV7-2 with TRBJ1-1; weak D call: TRBD1 (5 bases). The germline CDR1 and CDR2 sequences are SGHTA and FQGNSA. This CDR3 has 15 residues. Trimming removed 1 base from V and 2 bases from J, with 11 bases in between.

The V call is TRBV6-1, the J call TRBJ2-4, with D perhaps matching TRBD2 (5 bases). The V end lost 5 bases, the J end lost 0 bases, and 11 bases lay between the germline ends. The germline V gene has CDR1 MNHNS and CDR2 SASEGT. This CDR3 spans 15 amino acids. CDR3 sequence (DNA): TGTGCCAGCAGTTCGGGAAGTCTAGCCAAAAACATTCAGTACTTC. Translated: CASSSGSLAKNIQYF.

The gene calls are TRBV7-8 and TRBJ1-4, with D unresolved. This CDR3 is 13 amino acids long. V was clipped by 1 base and J by 6 bases, with 6 bases between them. The germline gives CDR1 SGHVS, CDR2 FQNEAQ. The CDR3 DNA reads TGTGCCAGCAGCTTAGGGGTGGATGAAAAACTGTTTTTT. It encodes CASSLGVDEKLFF. The full variable domain, rest sourced from reference TRBV7-8 and TRBJ1-4, is GAGVSQSPRYKVAKRGQDVALRCDPISGHVSLFWYQQALGQGPEFLTYFQNEAQLDKSGLPSDRFFAERPEGSVSTLKIQRTQQEDSAVYLCASSLGVDEKLFFGSGTQLSVL.

This clonotype showed up just a few times. This chain links TRBV28 with TRBJ2-3; D is perhaps TRBD2 (7 bases). The germline V gene has CDR1 MDHEN and CDR2 SYDVKM. This CDR3 is 15 amino acids long. The V gene lost 6 bases and the J gene lost 2 bases, with 15 bases spanning the gap. The DNA of the CDR3 is TGTGCCAGCAGCTCCCGGCGGGGGCACACAGATACGCAGTATTTT. This translates into CASSSRRGHTDTQYF.

This chain uses TRBV9 with TRBJ1-2, with D hard to call. Trimming took off 0 bases at V and 2 bases at J, with 8 bases between the two ends. Per germline, CDR1 SGDLS and CDR2 YYNGEE. The CDR3 covers 14 residues. The CDR3 region is CASSVAVANYGYTF. The CDR3 coding sequence is TGTGCCAGCAGCGTAGCTGTTGCCAACTATGGCTACACCTTC.

CDR3 protein: CASSFGGEAKNIQYF. The CDR3 nucleotides are TGTGCCAGCAGCTTCGGGGGCGAAGCCAAAAACATTCAGTACTTC. The chain recombines TRBV7-9 with TRBJ2-4; D may be TRBD1 or TRBD2 (6 bases each). V lost 3 bases to trimming and J lost 0 bases, with 9 bases between them. CDR3 length: 15 amino acids. Germline V lookup: CDR1 SEHNR, CDR2 FQNEAQ (reference sequence). Combining the CDR3 with reference TRBV7-9 and TRBJ2-4 gives the whole variable domain DTGVSQNPRHKITKRGQNVTFRCDPISEHNRLYWYRQTLGQGPEFLTYFQNEAQLEKSRLLSDRFSAERPKGSFSTLEIQRTEQGDSAMYLCASSFGGEAKNIQYFGAGTRLSVL.

This clonotype was recorded a few times. The V gene is TRBV28, the J gene TRBJ1-5, with D tentatively TRBD1 (6 bases). Germline CDR1 reads MDHEN; CDR2 reads SYDVKM. The CDR3 length is 14 residues. With 4 bases removed from V and 1 base from J, the gap between germline ends came to 8 bases. The CDR3 DNA is TGTGCCAGCAGTTCTGACAGGAGCAATCAGCCCCAGCATTTT. This translates into CASSSDRSNQPQHF.

The chain couples TRBV7-9 to TRBJ2-7; the D call may be TRBD1 or TRBD2 (5 bases each). Trimming took off 6 bases at V and 1 base at J, with 16 bases between the two ends. CDR3 length equals 15 residues. Germline V gene sequence: CDR1 SEHNR, CDR2 FQNEAQ (reference sequence). CDR3 sequence (DNA): TGTGCCAGCAGATTGAGGGGTGGTGAATCCTACGAGCAGTACTTC. It translates to CASRLRGGESYEQYF.

This clonotype came up many times. The chain joins TRBV6-1 to TRBJ2-7; D may be TRBD1 or TRBD2 (6 bases each). Germline CDR1 reads MNHNS; CDR2 reads SASEGT. The CDR3 is made up of 14 amino acids. V was shortened by 7 bases and J by 2 bases, with 15 bases between the two germline ends. The CDR3 protein is CASTWGASPYEQYF. The CDR3 DNA reads as TGTGCCAGCACATGGGGGGCGAGTCCCTACGAGCAGTACTTC.

CDR3 in amino acids: CAINPRQGHGYTF. DNA for the CDR3: TGTGCCATCAACCCCCGGCAGGGCCATGGCTACACCTTC. This chain links TRBV10-3 with TRBJ1-2, with a tentative D call TRBD1 (5 bases). In germline, CDR1 is ENHRY, CDR2 SYGVKD. With 7 bases removed from V and 6 bases from J, the gap between germline ends came to 15 bases. The CDR3 length is 13 residues.

In the case of this clonotype: A much larger clone sits a single nucleotide away, making a read error possible. This chain links TRBV7-9 with TRBJ2-5; D is perhaps TRBD2 (6 bases). Germline V gene data show CDR1 as SEHNR and CDR2 as FQNEAQ (reference sequence). V was pared by 6 bases and J by 3 bases, with 14 bases between. CDR3 length: 14 amino acids. CDR3 nucleotide sequence: TGTGCCAGCAGTTTTAGCGGTAACAAAGAGACCCAGTACTTC. Translating it yields CASSFSGNKETQYF.

V and J are TRBV29-1 and TRBJ2-2; D is perhaps TRBD1 or TRBD2 (6 bases each). Germline values: CDR1 SQVTM, CDR2 ANQGSEA. Trimming left V 7 bases short and J 4 bases short, with 19 bases between. CDR3 length: 15 residues. CDR3 loop: CSASPRGPTTGELFF. CDR3 DNA sequence: TGCAGCGCCTCCCCCCGGGGGCCTACCACCGGGGAGCTGTTTTTT.

This clonotype was picked up a small number of times. Just one base apart from a much larger clone, this may be a read error. The rearrangement links TRBV6-5 to TRBJ2-7; D possibly corresponds to TRBD2 (5 bases). V lost 2 bases and J lost 4, with 15 bases in between. The CDR3 has 15 residues. Germline CDR1 and CDR2: MNHEY and SVGAGI. In DNA form, the CDR3 reads TGTGCCAGCAGTTACGTGGGAGTGTCAGCTTACGAGCAGTACTTC. Translation: CASSYVGVSAYEQYF.